The T cell receptor (beta chain) described here comes from a study of immune characterization of retroperitoneal liposarcoma. TCRdb itself ran the PCR reads through MiXCR, one entry per CDR3 protein. This table has roughly 20,000 distinct CDR3 sequences, approximately 35% appearing once. This clonotype showed up many times. The CDR3 sequence is 14 residues long. The V end lost 6 bases, the J end lost 4 bases, and 14 bases lay between the germline ends. Sequenced input: blood. The chain carries TRBV12-3 or TRBV12-4 and TRBJ2-3; possibly TRBD1 for D (6 bases). This sequence was found in a male donor with retroperitoneal liposarcoma. CDR3: CASRSGAAADTQYF. For the CDR3, the DNA is TGTGCCAGCAGGTCAGGGGCAGCGGCAGATACGCAGTATTTT.